This is a list of T cell receptor beta chains from one sample in a study of cytomegalovirus exposure and HLA in healthy donors. The method was immunoSEQ multiplex PCR; TCRdb's version includes in-frame clones alone and lacks a portion of them. In the table there are some 200,000 clones, more than 75% of which are singletons. Specimen: PBMCs. The source is a girl under three years old in good health and CMV-seronegative. The CDR3 runs from the conserved cysteine through the conserved F or W.

V,CDR3
TRBV2,CARDWGTGGERTGELFF
TRBV29-1,CSVVELEGNQPQHF
TRBV19,CASRGQGAVSPLHF
TRBV19,CASSIDLSEVLYQPQHF
TRBV5-6,CASSFGTGTEAFF
TRBV7-9,CASASRLNTEAFF
TRBV16,CASSPKRGGHGYTF
TRBV5-8,CASSPDRAAYGYTF
TRBV5-4,CASSLNGRGGLETQYF
TRBV15,CATSRGATFSGQETQYF
TRBV7-9,CASSLARVAAQETQYF
TRBV7-9,CASSLAPGTAIGNTIYF
TRBV6-5,CASMAGTIYGYTF
TRBV5-1,CASSLSPGTGVNSPLHF
TRBV5-4,CASSPRIGDEQYF
TRBV9,CASSGEYTGELFF
TRBV7-9,CASTFRPDHTEAFF
TRBV7-2,CASSRGTSGIYEQYF
TRBV7-3,CASSKTGGDTQYF
TRBV9,CASSGRGDYSGNTIYF
TRBV5-1,CASSLGGVNEQFF
TRBV7-8,CASSLTGFDEQYF
TRBV5-1,CASSLGGGTDTQYF
TRBV29-1,CSVARLAGAAMEQFF
TRBV4-1,CASSRGNGRAVVDTQYF
TRBV29-1,CSVGGVRAGDYNEQFF
TRBV4-1,CASSQEGQFSYEQYF
TRBV4-1,CASSHVYRDSRGFGSGYTF
TRBV18,CASSPPSTGGALNIQYF
TRBV30,CAWSRRGTAKNIQYF
TRBV5-1,CASSLDPARAKNIQYF
TRBV7-3,CASSPSGNEQFF